A selection of T cell receptor beta chains follows, all from one sample in a study of monozygotic twins with cystic fibrosis. Clones were read by immunoSEQ multiplex PCR, and TCRdb kept only the in-frame ones, dropping some. The table lists some 11,000 clones, about 96% of them singletons. Sequences were obtained from blood. Receptor source: a boy aged 5-17 years with cystic fibrosis. The CDR3 runs from the conserved cysteine through the conserved F or W. The D gene is left open where the match is weak. The listing skips clone size in some rows; elsewhere it reads once, few, many or a size class.

TRBD1 TRBJ1-3 - TRBV28 TGTGCCAGCAGTTTAAGTTGGGAAAAGCCATCGGGGACAGCTTTAGGAAACACCATATATTTT CASSLSWEKPSGTALGNTIYF
- TRBJ1-5 - TRBV7-2 TGTGCCAGCAGCCAGAATCCCAATCAGCCCCAGCATTTT CASSQNPNQPQHF
- TRBJ1-6 - TRBV6-1 TGTGCCAGCAGTGAAAAAAATACTCCATATAATTCACCCCTCCACTTT CASSEKNTPYNSPLHF
TRBD1 TRBJ1-2 - TRBV5-1 TGCGCCAGCAGCTTTGGGACAGGCCAAGGCTACACCTTC CASSFGTGQGYTF
- TRBJ1-5 - TRBV7-6 TGTGCCAGCAGCTTAGGTGTCGGGGTAAGCAATCAGCCCCAGCATTTT CASSLGVGVSNQPQHF
TRBD2 TRBJ2-2 - TRBV19 TGTGCCAGTAGGGCTAGCGGGAGTAACACCGGGGAGCTGTTTTTT CASRASGSNTGELFF
- TRBJ1-1 - TRBV14 TGTGCCAGCAGCCCGTTCACTGAAGCTTTCTTT CASSPFTEAFF
- TRBJ2-7 - TRBV7-9 TGTGCCAGCAGCTTAGCACAGGGCTACGAGCAGTACTTC CASSLAQGYEQYF
TRBD1 TRBJ1-1 - TRBV6-6 TGTGCCAGCAGCGGAACAGGGGTCAACACTGAAGCTTTCTTT CASSGTGVNTEAFF
- TRBJ2-7 - TRBV11-1 TGTGCCAGCAGCATCCTATCCTCCGAGCAGTACTTC CASSILSSEQYF
- TRBJ1-2 - TRBV2 TGTGCCAGCAGTGGTACCGGTGGGTTCTATGGCTACACCTTC CASSGTGGFYGYTF
- TRBJ1-5 - TRBV15 TGTGCCACCAGCAGAGATCTTAGGGGGAGCAATCAGCCCCAGCATTTT CATSRDLRGSNQPQHF
TRBD1 TRBJ1-2 - TRBV7-9 TGTGCCAGCAGCCCCGGGACAGGGGCTAACTATGGCTACACCTTC CASSPGTGANYGYTF
- TRBJ2-7 - TRBV9 TGTGCCAGCAGCGAAGGGGGAGATAGCGAGCAGTACTTC CASSEGGDSEQYF
- TRBJ1-1 - TRBV6-6 TGTGCCAGCAGTTACTCCGCGGTAGACACTGAAGCTTTCTTT CASSYSAVDTEAFF
- TRBJ2-2 - TRBV11-3 TGTGCCAGCAGCTTAGGCCAAGACACCGGGGAGCTGTTTTTT CASSLGQDTGELFF
- TRBJ1-1 - TRBV27 TGTGCCAGCAGTTTTCAGATGAACACTGAAGCTTTCTTT CASSFQMNTEAFF
- TRBJ2-7 - TRBV2 TGTGCCAGCAGGCCGACCGGGAGCGAGCAGTACTTC CASRPTGSEQYF
TRBD1 TRBJ1-6 - TRBV30 TGTGCCTGGAGTGAAGGGGGCGCGGATAATTCACCCCTCCACTTT CAWSEGGADNSPLHF
TRBD1 TRBJ2-7 - TRBV28 TGTGCCAGCAGAGCCGGGACAGAACTATACGAGCAGTACTTC CASRAGTELYEQYF
- TRBJ1-1 once TRBV25-1 TGTGCCAGCAGTGTGTGGGGCACTGAAGCTTTCTTT CASSVWGTEAFF
TRBD1 TRBJ2-2 - TRBV6-1 TGTGCCAGCACCCTCTTGACAGGGTCCCCCGGGGAGCTGTTTTTT CASTLLTGSPGELFF
- TRBJ1-2 - TRBV23-1 TGCGCCAGCAGTCAATCTCGCAGCCAACTCTATGGCTACACCTTC CASSQSRSQLYGYTF
TRBD2 TRBJ2-2 - TRBV28 TGTGCCAGCAGTTTAGGGACTAGCCTCCCCGGGGAGCTGTTTTTT CASSLGTSLPGELFF
- TRBJ1-3 - TRBV4-3 TGCGCCAGCAGCCAAGAAAGGCACAGCCCGGGAAACACCATATATTTT CASSQERHSPGNTIYF
TRBD1 TRBJ1-2 once TRBV9 TGTGCCAGTTACAGGGGTTACTATGGCTACACCTTC CASYRGYYGYTF
- TRBJ2-3 - TRBV28 TGTGCCAGCAGTAAACGTGGGAGGACAGATACGCAGTATTTT CASSKRGRTDTQYF
TRBD1 TRBJ1-2 - TRBV10-1 TGCGCCTCCGAAGGACAGGGCCATGGCTACACCTTC CASEGQGHGYTF
- TRBJ1-5 - TRBV7-2 TGTGCCAGCAGCCGACAGGAGTCTCAGCCCCAGCATTTT CASSRQESQPQHF
TRBD1 TRBJ1-5 - TRBV6-1 TGTGCCAGCAGTGATAAGGGGACAGGGCCTCAGCCCCAGCATTTT CASSDKGTGPQPQHF
- TRBJ2-3 - TRBV20-1 TGCAGTGTTTCGTTTGGGGATACGCAGTATTTT CSVSFGDTQYF
- TRBJ2-1 - TRBV7-2 TGTGCCAGCAGCTTAGGAGGGCCGCAGTTCTTC CASSLGGPQFF
- TRBJ1-1 once TRBV6-5 TGTGCCAGCATCATGTTCCAGGGGATGAACACTGAAGCTTTCTTT CASIMFQGMNTEAFF
TRBD1 TRBJ1-2 - TRBV28 TGTGCCAGCAGGTCACTACAGGGGCATGGCGGCTACACCTTC CASRSLQGHGGYTF
- TRBJ2-3 - TRBV5-1 TGCGCCAGCAGCTTGCAGGGATTCCCAGATACGCAGTATTTT CASSLQGFPDTQYF
TRBD2 TRBJ2-1 - TRBV6-5 TGTGCCAGCAGTTACTCTTCTAGCGGGGTTAATGAGCAGTTCTTC CASSYSSSGVNEQFF
- TRBJ2-7 few TRBV6-6 TGTGCCAGCGAAACTCGCCTAACAGGGTTCTACGAGCAGTACTTC CASETRLTGFYEQYF
TRBD2 TRBJ2-3 - TRBV19 TGTGCCAGTAGCGCTTCAGGCGGGAGACCACCAGATACGCAGTATTTT CASSASGGRPPDTQYF
TRBD2 TRBJ2-7 - TRBV9 TGTGCCAGCAGCGCAGGGACTAGCGTATCCTACGAGCAGTACTTC CASSAGTSVSYEQYF
- TRBJ1-2 - TRBV7-9 TGTGCCAGCAGCCGGGGCAAGGGGACGAACTATGGCTACACCTTC CASSRGKGTNYGYTF
TRBD1 TRBJ1-6 - TRBV7-9 TGTGCCAGCAGCCTCCCCAGGGGGCTAGGTAATTCACCCCTCCACTTT CASSLPRGLGNSPLHF
- TRBJ2-5 - TRBV25-1 TGTGCCAGCAGTGAATTGGGTGTGGAGACCCAGTACTTC CASSELGVETQYF
TRBD2 TRBJ2-5 - TRBV6-1 TGTGCCAGCACTGGGACTAACACCCTCGGAAAGGACTTC CASTGTNTLGKDF
TRBD1 TRBJ2-7 - TRBV4-3 TGCGCCAGCAGCCAAGATACAGGGGAAGGCTACGAGCAGTACTTC CASSQDTGEGYEQYF
- TRBJ2-5 - TRBV11-2 TGTGCCAGCAGCTTAAGTTCGTCGGGAGGGGGCGAGACCCAGTACTTC CASSLSSSGGGETQYF
TRBD2 TRBJ2-1 once TRBV30 TGTGCCAGGGGCCTTGGAACGGGGATGACTAGCGGGAAGAGCAATGAGCAGTTCTTC CARGLGTGMTSGKSNEQFF
- TRBJ2-7 - TRBV5-1 TGCGCCAGCAGCTTGGGGCAGCCCTTCTACGAGCAGTACTTC CASSLGQPFYEQYF
TRBD1 TRBJ1-4 - TRBV2 TGTGCCAGCAGTGCCATAGGGGGCAGGGTCCGGAATGAAAAACTGTTTTTT CASSAIGGRVRNEKLFF
TRBD2 TRBJ2-5 - TRBV5-8 TGTGCCAGCAGCGAGGGACTAGCGGGAGGAACGGAGACCCAGTACTTC CASSEGLAGGTETQYF
- TRBJ1-1 - TRBV7-2 TGTGCCAGCAGCCTTAGGGGGTCGGGGAAAGACACTGAAGCTTTCTTT CASSLRGSGKDTEAFF
TRBD2 TRBJ2-7 - TRBV7-2 TGTGCCAGCAGCCCCCTAGCGGGGGGTAGCTCCTACGAGCAGTACTTC CASSPLAGGSSYEQYF
- TRBJ2-1 - TRBV6-5 TGTGCCAGCAGTTACGGGGCGGCCGAGCAGTTCTTC CASSYGAAEQFF
TRBD1 TRBJ1-5 - TRBV6-6 TGTGCCAGCAGGTCGACAGGGTATGTGGGCAATCAGCCCCAGCATTTT CASRSTGYVGNQPQHF
TRBD2 TRBJ2-5 once TRBV5-1 TGCGCCAGCAGCTTGGCGGGACTAGCGGGGGGGGAGACCCAGTACTTC CASSLAGLAGGETQYF
- TRBJ2-1 - TRBV19 TGTGCCAGTATAGGTGGGGGGAAAAACAATGAGCAGTTCTTC CASIGGGKNNEQFF